The 4 T cell receptor beta chains given below trace back to one sample, sequenced in a study of type 1 regulatory T cells. These receptors' antigens are unknown. TCRdb re-analysed the reads in MiXCR, keeping a single row per CDR3 protein. This table has 25,000 or so distinct CDR3 sequences, roughly 50% appearing once. Sequences were obtained from cultured T cells, either the whole culture or a sorted T cell fraction (not recorded which). These TCRs come from a human donor in good health.

The chain carries TRBV11-2 and TRBJ1-2; no clear D. This CDR3 has 12 amino acids. Per the germline V gene, CDR1 is SGHAT and CDR2 is FQNNGV. V lost 3 bases and J 9 bases, leaving 11 bases between the germline ends. CDR3 bases: TGTGCCAGCAGCTTTCGGGAAGCCAGCTACACCTTC. It codes for CASSFREASYTF.

Notes on this clonotype: A much larger clone lies one base from this, so it may be a read error. This chain uses TRBV3-1 with TRBJ1-6; no clear D. The CDR3 is 14 residues long. CDR1 and CDR2 from the germline V gene are LGHDT and YNNKEL (reference sequence). The CDR3 DNA reads as TGTGCCGGCAGCCCCGGGCAGATTAATTCACCCCTCCACTTT. This translates into CAGSPGQINSPLHF.

The chain couples TRBV20-1 to TRBJ2-1, with 9 bases that match TRBD2. The CDR3 consists of 14 residues. Germline lookup yields CDR1 DFQATT and CDR2 SNEGSKA (reference sequence). V lost 0 bases and J lost 9; bases outside the gene matches: 6. The CDR3 bases are TGCAGTGCTAGAGACGCGGGGGGGCCGACTGAGCAGTTCTTC. Translation gives CSARDAGGPTEQFF.

The rearrangement uses TRBV3-1 and TRBJ2-1; no definite D call. V was pared by 3 bases and J by 6 bases, with 12 bases between. Germline CDR1 and CDR2: LGHDT and YNNKEL (reference sequence). This CDR3 is built from 14 residues. The CDR3 is CASSQLTPVNEQFF. The CDR3 DNA sequence: TGTGCCAGCAGCCAGTTGACACCCGTCAATGAGCAGTTCTTC.